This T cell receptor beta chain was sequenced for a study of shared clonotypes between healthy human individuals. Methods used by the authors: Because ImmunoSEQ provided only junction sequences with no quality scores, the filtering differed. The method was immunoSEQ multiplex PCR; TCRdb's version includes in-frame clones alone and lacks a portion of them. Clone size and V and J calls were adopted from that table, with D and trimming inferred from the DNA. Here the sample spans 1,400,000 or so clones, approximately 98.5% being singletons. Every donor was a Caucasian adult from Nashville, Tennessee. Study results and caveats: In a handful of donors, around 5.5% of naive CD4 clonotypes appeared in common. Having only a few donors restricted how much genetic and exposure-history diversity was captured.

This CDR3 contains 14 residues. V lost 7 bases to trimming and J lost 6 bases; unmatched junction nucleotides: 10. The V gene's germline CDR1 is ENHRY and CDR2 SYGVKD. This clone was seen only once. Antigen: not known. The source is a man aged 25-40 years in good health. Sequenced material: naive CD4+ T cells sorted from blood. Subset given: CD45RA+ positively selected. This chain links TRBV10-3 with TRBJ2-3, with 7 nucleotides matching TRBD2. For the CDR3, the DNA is TGTGCCATCAAAGGGGAGGGCCGTGGGGATACGCAGTATTTT. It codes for CAIKGEGRGDTQYF.